The following is a T cell receptor (beta chain) sequence with its context. TCRdb's table, derived via immunoSEQ multiplex PCR, lists solely in-frame clones and lacks some. Among approximately 200,000 clones listed, approximately 85% were seen once. This entry comes from a study of blood T cell repertoires in COVID-19. Study-wide context: Sample material is recorded as cDNA or gDNA derived from T cells, B-cell-depleted T cells, or PBMCs.

The CDR3 contains 16 residues. The germline V gene has CDR1 SGHTA and CDR2 FQGNSA. The V end was cut by 2 bases, the J end by 1 base, with 12 bases between. The sequenced material came from peripheral blood. The chain recombines TRBV7-2 with TRBJ2-4, with a weak D call TRBD2 (7 bases). The clonotype comes from a human donor with active or convalescent COVID-19. The donor label of this sample is uncertain. CDR3 region: CASSLWGGEAKNIQYF. The CDR3 coding sequence is TGTGCCAGCAGCTTATGGGGGGGCGAGGCCAAAAACATTCAGTACTTC.